The rows below give T cell receptor beta chains drawn from one sample of a study of blood T cell repertoires in COVID-19. Assay used: immunoSEQ multiplex PCR; TCRdb lists only in-frame clones, some missing. The profile shows about 70,000 clones, roughly 79% of them singletons. Sequencing was carried out using peripheral blood. Receptor source: a woman aged 55-70 years with acute or convalescent COVID-19. CDR3s include the opening cysteine and the closing phenylalanine or tryptophan. Expanded clones are given a class, and other clones once, few, many or no size at all.

J gene,clone size,V gene,CDR3 protein
TRBJ1-3,once,TRBV28,CASSSGQGAGNTIYF
TRBJ2-3,few,TRBV3-1/TRBV3-2,CASSPDRLAADTQYF
TRBJ1-1,once,TRBV19,CASSRIRTRPEAFF
TRBJ1-1,NA,TRBV5-4,CASSLALGGLNTEAFF
TRBJ2-5,NA,TRBV5-6,CASSSAGTGRLALDF
TRBJ1-1,NA,TRBV4-2,CASSHWRVAGNARTEAFF
TRBJ1-1,NA,TRBV6-2/TRBV6-3,CASSLGGGSRYTEAFF
TRBJ1-1,NA,TRBV5-4,CASSIRQVFSNEAFF
TRBJ1-2,NA,TRBV7-2,CASSLTGGAIYGYTF
TRBJ1-2,NA,TRBV3-1/TRBV3-2,CASGVTGGYTF
TRBJ1-2,NA,TRBV14,CASSRTANYGYTF
TRBJ1-1,few,TRBV2,CASSEEETEAFF
TRBJ2-2,once,TRBV2,CASSANSLSTGELFF
TRBJ2-7,NA,TRBV27,CASSLFSLAGYEQYF
TRBJ2-3,NA,TRBV11-2,CASSQRGGPLDTQYF
TRBJ1-5,NA,TRBV10-3,CAISESTGRQPQHF
TRBJ1-2,few,TRBV12-3/TRBV12-4,CASSLQAAYGYTF
TRBJ2-1,NA,TRBV5-5,CASSLVSTLNEQFF
TRBJ2-2,NA,TRBV4-1,CASSQDWLALAGELFF
TRBJ1-1,NA,TRBV11-3,CASSLEPGSIVAFF
TRBJ2-5,NA,TRBV5-6,CASRRWPGETQYF
TRBJ1-2,once,TRBV20-1,CSAGQSYGYTF
TRBJ2-2,few,TRBV14,CASSQIGTGDTGELFF
TRBJ1-4,few,TRBV6-5,CASSYGVPGTGGKLFF
TRBJ2-3,NA,TRBV4-1,CASSLGEADTQYF
TRBJ2-5,NA,TRBV2,CASSAASGGYRQETQYF
TRBJ1-2,NA,TRBV4-1,CASSQDLGTREGYTF
TRBJ2-1,NA,TRBV19,CASSPAANEQFF
TRBJ1-3,NA,TRBV9,CASSVVPREGNTIYF
TRBJ1-2,NA,TRBV7-9,CASSADDKIGGYTF
TRBJ1-2,NA,TRBV19,CASSREDRVRGYTF
TRBJ2-7,NA,TRBV12-3/TRBV12-4,CASSPDSRNEQYF
TRBJ2-3,NA,TRBV11-3,CASSLDTLAGGRDTQYF